A selection of T cell receptor beta chains follows, all from one sample in a study of T cell responses to AZD1222 COVID-19 vaccine. Assay used: immunoSEQ multiplex PCR; TCRdb lists only in-frame clones, some missing. This sample has more than 95,000 clones, with about 91% found just once. The source was peripheral blood, collected 28 days after the second AZD1222 dose. The source is an adult who received the AZD1222 COVID-19 vaccine. Both conserved end residues are part of each CDR3. The order of the fields is clone size, V gene, J gene, D gene, CDR3 DNA, CDR3 protein. D genes are given only for firm matches. The size of a clone is reported for some rows only, either as once, few or many, or as a class for expanded clones.

.	TRBV7-8	TRBJ2-6	TRBD2	TGTGCCAGCAGCTTAGAAGGCACTAGCGGGAGGCTCCCCTCTGGGGCCAACGTCCTGACTTTC	CASSLEGTSGRLPSGANVLTF
.	TRBV9	TRBJ1-6	.	TGTGCCAGCAGCGTAGGGGCAGGAGAGGGTTCACCCCTCCACTTT	CASSVGAGEGSPLHF
.	TRBV7-8	TRBJ1-6	.	TGTGCCAGCAGCCCTGTTAGGGGGGCAGGGAGGAGGAATTCACCCCTCCACTTT	CASSPVRGAGRRNSPLHF
.	TRBV7-9	TRBJ2-1	.	TGTGCCAGCAGCTCTGACCATCCTGAGCAGTTCTTC	CASSSDHPEQFF
few	TRBV11-2	TRBJ2-6	.	TGTGCCAGCAGCGTTCGCAGGGAGTTAGGCGCCAACGTCCTGACTTTC	CASSVRRELGANVLTF
.	TRBV9	TRBJ2-2	TRBD2	TGTGCCAGCAGCGTAGCAGGGTACGGGCTAGCGGGTACCGGGGAGCTGTTTTTT	CASSVAGYGLAGTGELFF
.	TRBV7-2	TRBJ1-2	.	TGTGCCAGCAGCTTACCGGGGGGCCATGGCTACACCTTC	CASSLPGGHGYTF
.	TRBV21-1	TRBJ1-3	.	TGTGCCAGCAGCTCCCGTTGTAAAAGGTGCTCTGGAAACACCATATATTTT	CASSSRCKRCSGNTIYF
.	TRBV28	TRBJ2-1	TRBD1	TGTGCCAGCAGTTCCCCAGGGGGCAGGGGGAAATACAATGAGCAGTTCTTC	CASSSPGGRGKYNEQFF
.	TRBV2	TRBJ1-5	.	TGTGCCAGCAGCGACAAGAGCAATCAGCCCCAGCATTTT	CASSDKSNQPQHF
.	TRBV7-9	TRBJ2-7	TRBD2	TGTGCCAGCAGCTTTGTAGCGGGAGGCAGAGAGCAGTACTTC	CASSFVAGGREQYF
.	TRBV4-1	TRBJ2-1	TRBD2	TGCGCCAGCAGCCAAGACAGACTAGCGGACAACAATGAGCAGTTCTTC	CASSQDRLADNNEQFF
.	TRBV9	TRBJ2-1	TRBD2	TGTGCCAGCAGCGCCCGATCGGGACTAGCGGGAGCTGGTGAGCAGTTCTTC	CASSARSGLAGAGEQFF
.	TRBV29-1	TRBJ1-2	TRBD1	TGCAGCGTTCACTTGGGGACAGGGCTACACTATGGCTACACCTTC	CSVHLGTGLHYGYTF
once	TRBV27	TRBJ1-5	.	TGTGCCAGCAGTTACCAGCCCCAGCATTTT	CASSYQPQHF
.	TRBV4-1	TRBJ2-5	TRBD2	TGCGCCAGCAGCCTGAGAGGACTAGCGGTGTTCCAAGAGACCCAGTACTTC	CASSLRGLAVFQETQYF
.	TRBV7-8	TRBJ2-5	TRBD2	TGTGCCAGCAGACTAGCGGGGTATGAGAACCAGTACTTC	CASRLAGYENQYF
.	TRBV7-2	TRBJ1-2	TRBD1	TGTGCCAGCAGCTACGGACAGGGAAGGGGCTATGGCTACACCTTC	CASSYGQGRGYGYTF
.	TRBV5-1	TRBJ1-3	.	TGCGCCAGCAGCTTGGTCGGGGGCCCAACGGGTGGAAACACCATATATTTT	CASSLVGGPTGGNTIYF
.	TRBV19	TRBJ2-7	.	TGTGCCAGTAGTATTAATTCAAGGTCGGGGGACGAGCAGTACTTC	CASSINSRSGDEQYF
.	TRBV3-1/TRBV3-2	TRBJ1-6	.	TGTGCCAGCAGCCAAGATTTGCCGGGCGGTGGTTCACCCCTCCACTTT	CASSQDLPGGGSPLHF
.	TRBV6-5	TRBJ2-7	.	TGTGCCAGCAGTTACCGGACAGTAAGCTCCTACGAGCAGTACTTC	CASSYRTVSSYEQYF
.	TRBV19	TRBJ2-5	TRBD1	TGTGCCAGTAGCAGGGGACAGGGGGCAGGAGAGACCCAGTACTTC	CASSRGQGAGETQYF
once	TRBV28	TRBJ1-5	.	TGTGCCACCGGGGGGAGGGCGTTAACCAATCAGCCCCAGCATTTT	CATGGRALTNQPQHF
.	TRBV30	TRBJ1-1	.	TGTGCCTGGAGTGTTGCGAACACTGAAGCTTTCTTT	CAWSVANTEAFF
.	TRBV2	TRBJ2-3	TRBD2	TGTGCCAGCAGCAGTTTGGGAGGGAGGTATTTT	CASSSLGGRYF
.	TRBV5-1	TRBJ1-4	.	TGCGCCAGCAGCTTGGCGGGTGGGGATGAAAAACTGTTTTTT	CASSLAGGDEKLFF
.	TRBV9	TRBJ2-2	.	TGTGCCAGCAGCGCCTTTTTAGCGGTAAACACCGGGGAGCTGTTTTTT	CASSAFLAVNTGELFF
.	TRBV24-1	TRBJ1-1	.	TGTGCCACCAGTGATGGGGTAGGAGCTTTCTTT	CATSDGVGAFF
.	TRBV29-1	TRBJ2-1	TRBD1	TGCAGCGTTGAAGGGACAGGGGGCTTTAATGAGCAGTTCTTC	CSVEGTGGFNEQFF
.	TRBV11-1	TRBJ2-7	TRBD1	TGTGCCAGCAGCTTAGCGGGCAGGGGGCCGTATTCCTACGAGCAGTACTTC	CASSLAGRGPYSYEQYF
.	TRBV19	TRBJ1-5	TRBD1	TGTGCCAGTACGGATACACAGGGGAATAAGCCCCAGCATTTT	CASTDTQGNKPQHF
.	TRBV4-2	TRBJ2-5	.	TGTGCCAGCAGCCGAGACTATGACAGGCAGTTAGAGACCCAGTACTTC	CASSRDYDRQLETQYF
.	TRBV25-1	TRBJ2-7	.	TGTGCCAGCAGTGAATGGGGCATGGAGTCCTACGAGCAGTACTTC	CASSEWGMESYEQYF
.	TRBV3-1/TRBV3-2	TRBJ1-5	.	TGTGCCAGCAGCCAACAAGGGATTAGCAATCAGCCCCAGCATTTT	CASSQQGISNQPQHF
.	TRBV28	TRBJ1-1	.	TGTGCCATCTTTAACAGGGAGAACACTGAAGCTTTCTTT	CAIFNRENTEAFF
.	TRBV28	TRBJ1-5	.	.	CASSTSGLSLDSNQPQHF
.	TRBV7-3	TRBJ2-1	.	TGTGCCAGCAGCCCCCAAGCGGGCTACAATGAGCAGTTCTTC	CASSPQAGYNEQFF
few	TRBV7-9	TRBJ1-1	TRBD1	TGTGCCAGCAGGAGGACAGGGGAAGTTACTGAAGCTTTCTTT	CASRRTGEVTEAFF
.	TRBV5-1	TRBJ2-3	.	TGCGCCAGCAGCCGTAGCGGTAGCACAGATACGCAGTATTTT	CASSRSGSTDTQYF
once	TRBV7-3	TRBJ1-6	TRBD1	TGTGCCAGCAGCTACCAGGGGGACGGTTCACCCCTCCACTTT	CASSYQGDGSPLHF
.	TRBV14	TRBJ2-7	.	TGTGCCAGCAGCCGCCCGGACACCTACGAGCAGTACTTC	CASSRPDTYEQYF
once	TRBV28	TRBJ1-2	TRBD1	TGTGCCAGCAGTTCTCGACAGGGATATGGCTACACCTTC	CASSSRQGYGYTF
.	TRBV28	TRBJ2-1	TRBD1	TGTGCCAGCAGTTTCGGCAGGGGGACCAATGAGCAGTTCTTC	CASSFGRGTNEQFF
.	TRBV5-6	TRBJ1-5	.	TGTGCCAGCAGCTTGGGACCGGATCAGCCCCAGCATTTT	CASSLGPDQPQHF
.	TRBV10-1	TRBJ2-1	TRBD1	TGCGCCAGCAGTGAGTCGGGACAGTTAAATGAGCAGTTCTTC	CASSESGQLNEQFF
few	TRBV6-5	TRBJ1-2	.	TGTGCCAGCAGTTATTGGGAGGGGAATGGCTACACCTTC	CASSYWEGNGYTF
.	TRBV30	TRBJ2-7	.	TGTGCCTGGACCCTAGCAGGGGAAGGGAAGCAGTACTTC	CAWTLAGEGKQYF
.	TRBV28	TRBJ1-5	TRBD1	TGTGCCAGCGGAAAGGGGTCGCAGGGGGCAGATCAGCCCCAGCATTTT	CASGKGSQGADQPQHF
.	TRBV9	TRBJ2-7	TRBD1	TGTGCCAGCAGCGTAGATGACAGGGGAAGGTTGGAGCAGTACTTC	CASSVDDRGRLEQYF
.	TRBV5-1	TRBJ2-1	.	TGCGCCAGCAGCTTACAACAATCGTACAATGAGCAGTTCTTC	CASSLQQSYNEQFF
.	TRBV18	TRBJ2-5	.	TGTGCCAGCTCACCGATAGGAGGGGATGGAGAGACCCAGTACTTC	CASSPIGGDGETQYF
.	TRBV7-2	TRBJ2-7	TRBD2	TGTGCCAGCAGCCCTCTAGGGGTAGCGGGAGGAGGCGAGCAGTACTTC	CASSPLGVAGGGEQYF
once	TRBV19	TRBJ2-1	.	TGTGCCAGTACTCGTAGGGGAAAGGCCTACAATGAGCAGTTCTTC	CASTRRGKAYNEQFF
.	TRBV2	TRBJ2-7	TRBD1	TGTGCCAGCAGTTCCGGGACAGGGCCCTACGAGCAGTACTTC	CASSSGTGPYEQYF
.	TRBV10-3	TRBJ1-5	.	TGTGCCATCAGTGAGTCTGGGGGGTGGGATCAGCCCCAGCATTTT	CAISESGGWDQPQHF
.	TRBV5-1	TRBJ1-1	TRBD1	TGCGCCATCCCGGGACAGGCCCACACTGAAGCTTTCTTT	CAIPGQAHTEAFF